The 25 T cell receptor beta chains in this list originate from one sample, sequenced in a study of cytomegalovirus exposure and HLA in healthy donors. In the PCR, 60 Vbeta and 13 Jbeta primers were used. Sequencing used immunoSEQ multiplex PCR; TCRdb keeps in-frame clones, though not all of them. The sample has about 240,000 clones; about 80% are singletons. What was sequenced was PBMCs. Receptor source: a woman aged 55-69 years in good health and CMV-seropositive.

The chain links TRBV18 to TRBJ1-4; possibly TRBD1 for D (5 bases). Germline V CDR1 and CDR2: KGHSH, LQKENI. There are 18 residues in the CDR3. V was pared by 4 bases and J by 2 bases, with 20 bases between. The CDR3 spells CASSLLDTLRFTNEKLFF. The CDR3 DNA is TGTGCCAGCTCACTTTTGGACACCCTCAGGTTTACTAATGAAAAACTGTTTTTT. Based on the CDR3 plus reference TRBV18 and TRBJ1-4, the full variable domain is NAGVMQNPRHLVRRRGQEARLRCSPMKGHSHVYWYRQLPEEGLKFMVYLQKENIIDESGMPKERFSAEFPKEGPSILRIQQVVRGDSAAYFCASSLLDTLRFTNEKLFFGSGTQLSVL.

The chain recombines TRBV7-3 with TRBJ2-1, with D possibly TRBD2 on 5 matching bases. Germline V gene data show CDR1 as SGHTA and CDR2 as FQGTGA. V was trimmed by 5 bases and J by 7 bases, leaving 12 bases between them. This CDR3 region has 13 residues. CDR3 sequence: CASSLLGENEQFF. CDR3 nucleotide sequence: TGTGCCAGCAGCCTCCTCGGGGAGAATGAGCAGTTCTTC.

This clone was observed a few times. The chain is built from TRBV9 and TRBJ2-1, with D maybe TRBD1 (6 bases). The CDR3 extends over 14 amino acids. Germline V gene data show CDR1 as SGDLS and CDR2 as YYNGEE. The V end lost 4 bases, the J end lost 0 bases, and 8 bases lay between the germline ends. CDR3: CASSQGSSYNEQFF. In DNA form, the CDR3 reads TGTGCCAGCAGCCAGGGGAGCTCCTACAATGAGCAGTTCTTC.

The chain employs TRBV10-1 and TRBJ1-1; 8 bases match TRBD1. Looked up from germline, CDR1 is WNHNN and CDR2 is SYGVQD (reference sequence). V lost 7 bases and J lost 11; bases outside the gene matches: 6. This CDR3 is 11 amino acids long. The CDR3 DNA reads as TGCGCCAGCACTGAACAGGGGGTGGCTTTCTTT. Protein sequence: CASTEQGVAFF.

This clone was seen a few times. A single base is all that separates this from a far larger clone, so a read error is likely. Other DNA sequences from this sample encode an identical CDR3 as well. The chain carries TRBV11-2 and TRBJ2-2, with TRBD2 matching over 12 bases. V shed 5 bases, J shed 4 bases, and the junction held 11 bases outside the gene matches. The CDR3 contains 18 residues. CDR1 is SGHAT and CDR2 is FQNNGV in the germline V gene. CDR3 DNA sequence: TGTGCCAGCAGCCAAGGACTAGCGGGACCAGTAAGCACCGGGGAGCTGTTTTTT. Its translation: CASSQGLAGPVSTGELFF. Looking up the rest from reference TRBV11-2 and TRBJ2-2 gives the full variable domain: EAGVAQSPRYKIIEKRQSVAFWCNPISGHATLYWYQQILGQGPKLLIQFQNNGVVDDSQLPKDRFSAERLKGVDSTLKIQPAKLEDSAVYLCASSQGLAGPVSTGELFFGEGSRLTVL.

This clone was counted once. This rearrangement joins TRBV28 to TRBJ1-1; D is perhaps TRBD1 (6 bases). The germline gives CDR1 MDHEN, CDR2 SYDVKM. The CDR3 consists of 15 residues. V lost 6 bases and J lost 3, with 17 bases in between. For the CDR3, the DNA is TGTGCCAGCAGGACCGGGGGGGCGTCTCACACTGAAGCTTTCTTT. It encodes CASRTGGASHTEAFF.

V and J are TRBV6-1 and TRBJ2-1; no clear D gene. The ends were cut back, 3 bases at V and 10 bases at J, with 10 bases in the middle. The CDR3 is 12 amino acids. Germline CDR1 MNHNS, CDR2 SASEGT. Here the CDR3 DNA reads TGTGCCAGCAGTGAGGCTCCTAGGGAGCAGTTCTTC. It is translated as CASSEAPREQFF.

The rearrangement links TRBV5-4 to TRBJ2-3, with D hard to call. V gave up 1 base and J gave up 5 bases, with 8 bases separating them. The CDR3 runs to 13 residues. Germline assignment: CDR1 SGHNT and CDR2 YYREEE (reference sequence). CDR3 DNA: TGTGCCAGCAGCTTGTCCGGCGGAGATACGCAGTATTTT. Translated, it gives CASSLSGGDTQYF.

The V call is TRBV10-2, the J call TRBJ1-1; a possible D gene is TRBD1 (5 bases). The CDR3 has 13 amino acids. CDR1 is WSHSY, CDR2 SAAADI, per germline. With 4 bases removed from V and 10 bases from J, the gap between germline ends came to 16 bases. CDR3 in amino acids: CASSALRGERAFF. The CDR3 DNA reads as TGCGCCAGCAGTGCACTACGGGGGGAACGAGCTTTCTTT.

V gene TRBV4-2 combines with J gene TRBJ2-1; 9 positions match TRBD2. The CDR3 is made up of 12 amino acids. The trim removed 4 bases at V and 9 bases at J, leaving 1 base unmatched. Per the germline V gene, CDR1 is LGHNA and CDR2 is YNFKEQ. CDR3 nucleotide sequence: TGTGCCAGCAGCCCAGCGGGAGGTGAGCAGTTCTTC. Its translation is CASSPAGGEQFF.

The count of this clone is one. The chain couples TRBV9 to TRBJ1-3; D gene uncertain. Per the germline V gene, CDR1 is SGDLS and CDR2 is YYNGEE. V lost 4 bases to trimming and J lost 2 bases, with 13 bases between them. The CDR3 runs 15 residues. The CDR3, as DNA: TGTGCCAGCAGCCCGGGCCTAGCAACTGGAAACACCATATATTTT. Its protein is CASSPGLATGNTIYF. The full variable domain, in which reference TRBV9 and TRBJ1-3 provide the parts outside the CDR3, is DSGVTQTPKHLITATGQRVTLRCSPRSGDLSVYWYQQSLDQGLQFLIQYYNGEERAKGNILERFSAQQFPDLHSELNLSSLELGDSALYFCASSPGLATGNTIYFGEGSWLTVV.

This clone has just one count. The chain is built from TRBV28 and TRBJ1-6; 8 nucleotides agree with TRBD1. V gave up 6 bases and J gave up 9 bases; unmatched junction bases: 7. Germline V gene lookup returns CDR1 MDHEN and CDR2 SYDVKM. CDR3 length: 14 residues. The CDR3 loop is CASRMTGEASPLHF. CDR3 sequence (DNA): TGTGCCAGCAGGATGACAGGGGAGGCTTCACCCCTCCACTTT.

The V and J genes are TRBV7-2 and TRBJ2-1; TRBD1 is a possible D gene (5 bases). CDR1 and CDR2 (germline): SGHTA, FQGNSA. The CDR3 has 14 amino acids. Trimming cost V 5 bases and J 0 bases, with 8 bases left between them. CDR3 DNA: TGTGCCAGCAGCGAACAGGACTCCTACAATGAGCAGTTCTTC. Amino acid sequence: CASSEQDSYNEQFF. Together with reference TRBV7-2 and TRBJ2-1, the CDR3 gives the full variable domain: GAGVSQSPSNKVTEKGKDVELRCDPISGHTALYWYRQSLGQGLEFLIYFQGNSAPDKSGLPSDRFSAERTGGSVSTLTIQRTQQEDSAVYLCASSEQDSYNEQFFGPGTRLTVL.

The chain employs TRBV2 and TRBJ1-1; 7 nucleotides line up with TRBD1. This CDR3 is built from 12 residues. J lost 11 bases, V lost 7 bases, and 10 bases had no gene match. CDR1 and CDR2 from the germline V gene are SNHLY and FYNNEI. DNA for the CDR3: TGTGCCAGCAACAACCCTCAGGGGGATGCTTTCTTT. Translation: CASNNPQGDAFF.

This clone was detected only a few times. This chain links TRBV5-6 with TRBJ1-1; D is perhaps TRBD1 (5 bases). The V and J ends lost 3 bases and 4 bases respectively, with 10 bases between them. The CDR3 is 13 residues long. CDR1 is SGHDT and CDR2 is YYEEEE in the germline V gene. The DNA for the CDR3 is TGTGCCAGCAGCTGGATGGGGGGCACTGAAGCTTTCTTT. Protein sequence: CASSWMGGTEAFF.

The count of this clone is one. The chain combines TRBV6-5 with TRBJ2-7, with 15 bases matching TRBD2. Per germline, CDR1 MNHEY and CDR2 SVGAGI. V dropped 2 bases and J dropped 5; count of bases not matched to a gene: 4. The CDR3 totals 16 residues. In DNA, the CDR3 is TGTGCCAGCAGTTACACGGGACTAGCGGGAGGACACGAGCAGTACTTC. Protein product: CASSYTGLAGGHEQYF.

The gene calls are TRBV19 and TRBJ1-3; maybe TRBD1 (6 bases). CDR3 length: 15 amino acids. The germline V gene encodes CDR1 LNHDA and CDR2 SQIVND (reference sequence). The ends were cut back, 3 bases at V and 0 bases at J, with 9 bases in the middle. This chain's CDR3 is CASSIWDTSGNTIYF. The CDR3 nucleotides read TGTGCCAGTAGTATTTGGGACACCTCTGGAAACACCATATATTTT. The entire variable domain, with the rest obtained from reference TRBV19 and TRBJ1-3, is as follows: DGGITQSPKYLFRKEGQNVTLSCEQNLNHDAMYWYRQDPGQGLRLIYYSQIVNDFQKGDIAEGYSVSREKKESFPLTVTSAQKNPTAFYLCASSIWDTSGNTIYFGEGSWLTVV.

This chain links TRBV5-1 with TRBJ1-1, with TRBD1 as a possible D gene (6 bases). Deletions cut 0 bases from V and 0 bases from J, with 18 bases between. The V gene's germline CDR1 is SGHRS and CDR2 YFSETQ. CDR3 length equals 18 residues. This chain's CDR3 is CASSLGLGGGPMNTEAFF. DNA for the CDR3: TGCGCCAGCAGCTTGGGGCTCGGTGGGGGCCCCATGAACACTGAAGCTTTCTTT. Full variable domain (missing parts from reference TRBV5-1 and TRBJ1-1): KAGVTQTPRYLIKTRGQQVTLSCSPISGHRSVSWYQQTPGQGLQFLFEYFSETQRNKGNFPGRFSGRQFSNSRSEMNVSTLELGDSALYLCASSLGLGGGPMNTEAFFGQGTRLTVV.

This clone was seen only a few times. The V gene is TRBV5-1, the J gene TRBJ2-7, with D possibly TRBD2 on 7 matching bases. Trimming pared 4 bases from V and 7 bases from J, leaving 18 bases between. Germline assignment: CDR1 SGHRS and CDR2 YFSETQ. The CDR3 runs to 14 residues. In DNA form, the CDR3 reads TGCGCCAGCAGCCTGCGGGGGCGGGATGGGGAGCAGTACTTC. This translates into CASSLRGRDGEQYF.

The chain joins TRBV27 to TRBJ1-3, with D tentatively TRBD1 (6 bases). This CDR3 is built from 16 residues. Trimming cost V 3 bases and J 0 bases, with 12 bases left between them. Germline V CDR1 and CDR2: MNHEY, SMNVEV (reference sequence). The CDR3 loop reads CASSFRGGYSGNTIYF. Written as DNA, the CDR3 is TGTGCCAGCAGTTTTCGTGGGGGCTACTCTGGAAACACCATATATTTT.

This chain links TRBV9 with TRBJ2-7; weak D call: TRBD1 (6 bases). Trimming pared 3 bases from V and 1 base from J, leaving 14 bases between. The germline CDR1 and CDR2 sequences are SGDLS and YYNGEE. CDR3 length equals 15 residues. The CDR3, as DNA: TGTGCCAGCAGCGCCCAAAGTCAGGGGTCCTACGAGCAGTACTTC. It encodes CASSAQSQGSYEQYF.

Only a few counts were recorded for this clone. The chain has TRBV2 and TRBJ2-5, with TRBD2 identical over 15 bases. Trimming at V came to 6 bases and at J to 9 bases, leaving 8 bases not matched to a gene. This CDR3 is 15 amino acids long. The V gene's germline CDR1 is SNHLY and CDR2 FYNNEI. CDR3 protein: CASRGLAGGWGAQYF. CDR3 coding DNA: TGTGCCAGCAGGGGACTAGCGGGAGGCTGGGGGGCCCAGTACTTC.

This chain uses TRBV9 with TRBJ1-1, with a possible D match to TRBD1 (5 bases). The ends were cut back, 0 bases at V and 1 base at J, with 7 bases in the middle. The germline gives CDR1 SGDLS, CDR2 YYNGEE. This CDR3 is 14 amino acids long. CDR3 residues: CASSVEDKNTEAFF. CDR3 nucleotide sequence: TGTGCCAGCAGCGTAGAGGACAAGAACACTGAAGCTTTCTTT.

Comments on this clone: Its ends do not fully match the called genes, so a read error is possible. The rearrangement joins TRBV19 to TRBJ1-5, with TRBD1 as a possible D gene (5 bases). Germline V gene lookup returns CDR1 LNHDA and CDR2 SQIVND (reference sequence). There are 13 residues in the CDR3. DNA of the CDR3: TGTGCCAGTACCTTCGGGGGGAATCGGCCCCAGCATTTT. Its translation is CASTFGGNRPQHF.

The V gene is TRBV19, the J gene TRBJ1-5; no definite D call. Trimming pared 4 bases from V and 7 bases from J, leaving 20 bases between. Germline V gene data show CDR1 as LNHDA and CDR2 as SQIVND (reference sequence). This CDR3 has 16 residues. CDR3 bases: TGTGCCAGTAGTACGTTATCCGAGGGTTACGGCCAGCCCCAGCATTTT. Protein sequence: CASSTLSEGYGQPQHF.